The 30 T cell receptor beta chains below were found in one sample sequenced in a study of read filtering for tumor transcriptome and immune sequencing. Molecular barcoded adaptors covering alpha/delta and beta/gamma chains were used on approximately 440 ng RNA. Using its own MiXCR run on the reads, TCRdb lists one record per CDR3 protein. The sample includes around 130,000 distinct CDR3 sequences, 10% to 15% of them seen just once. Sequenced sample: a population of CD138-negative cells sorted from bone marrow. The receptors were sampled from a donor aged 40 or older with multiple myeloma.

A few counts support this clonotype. CDR3 DNA sequence: TGTGCCAGTAGTGCGACTAGCGCTATCAATGAGCAGTTCTTC. Translated, it gives CASSATSAINEQFF. This chain joins TRBV19 and TRBJ2-1, with 8 bases identical to TRBD2. V was pared by 5 bases and J by 6 bases, with 6 bases of the junction left unmatched. The CDR3 runs 14 residues. The germline gives CDR1 LNHDA, CDR2 SQIVND (reference sequence). Together with reference TRBV19 and TRBJ2-1, the CDR3 gives the full variable domain: DGGITQSPKYLFRKEGQNVTLSCEQNLNHDAMYWYRQDPGQGLRLIYYSQIVNDFQKGDIAEGYSVSREKKESFPLTVTSAQKNPTAFYLCASSATSAINEQFFGPGTRLTVL.

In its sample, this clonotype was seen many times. The CDR3 protein is CASSLIGQASGNQPQHF. The CDR3 DNA reads as TGTGCCAGCAGTCTGATCGGACAGGCCTCAGGGAATCAGCCCCAGCATTTT. This chain connects TRBV12-3 or TRBV12-4 to TRBJ1-5; 7 bases agree with TRBD1. Trimming at V came to 5 bases and at J to 4 bases, leaving 14 bases not matched to a gene. This CDR3 spans 17 amino acids.

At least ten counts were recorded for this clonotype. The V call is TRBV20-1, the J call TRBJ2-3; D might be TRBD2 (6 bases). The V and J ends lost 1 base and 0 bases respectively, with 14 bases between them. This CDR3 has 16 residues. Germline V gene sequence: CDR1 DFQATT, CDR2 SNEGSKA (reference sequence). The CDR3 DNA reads TGCAGTGCTAGAGGACTTGGCGGGACTAGCACAGATACGCAGTATTTT. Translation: CSARGLGGTSTDTQYF.

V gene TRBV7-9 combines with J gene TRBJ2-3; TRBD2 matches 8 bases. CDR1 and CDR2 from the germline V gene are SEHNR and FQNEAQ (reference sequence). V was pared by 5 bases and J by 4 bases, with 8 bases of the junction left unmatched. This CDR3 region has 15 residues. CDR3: CASSPPGLGPDTQYF. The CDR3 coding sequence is TGTGCCAGCAGCCCACCGGGACTAGGGCCAGATACGCAGTATTTT.

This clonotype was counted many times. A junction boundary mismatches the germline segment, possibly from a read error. The CDR3 nucleotides read TGTGCCAGCAGTTTAGACAGCCAGCCCCAGCATTTT. As protein: CASSLDSQPQHF. J is TRBJ1-5 and V is TRBV7-9; D is perhaps TRBD1 (5 bases). This CDR3 comprises 12 residues. The germline V gene has CDR1 SEHNR and CDR2 FQNEAQ (reference sequence).

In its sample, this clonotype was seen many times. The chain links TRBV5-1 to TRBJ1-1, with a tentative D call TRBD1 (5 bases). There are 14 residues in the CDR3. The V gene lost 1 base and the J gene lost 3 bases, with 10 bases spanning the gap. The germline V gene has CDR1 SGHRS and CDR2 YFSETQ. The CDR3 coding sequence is TGCGCCAGCAGCTTGCCCGGGGCTGACACTGAAGCTTTCTTT. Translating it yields CASSLPGADTEAFF.

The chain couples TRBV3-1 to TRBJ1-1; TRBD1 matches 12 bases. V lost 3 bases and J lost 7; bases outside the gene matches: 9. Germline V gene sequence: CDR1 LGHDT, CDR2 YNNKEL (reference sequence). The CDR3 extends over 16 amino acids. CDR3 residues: CASSHHEGQGAVEAFF. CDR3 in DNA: TGTGCCAGCAGCCACCACGAGGGACAGGGGGCGGTTGAAGCTTTCTTT.

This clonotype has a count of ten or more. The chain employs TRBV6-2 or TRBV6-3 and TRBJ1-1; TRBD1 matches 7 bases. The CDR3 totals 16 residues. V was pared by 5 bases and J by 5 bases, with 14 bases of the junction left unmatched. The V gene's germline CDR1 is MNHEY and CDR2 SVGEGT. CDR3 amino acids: CASSPSRARGGTEAFF. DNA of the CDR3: TGTGCCAGCAGTCCTAGCCGTGCCAGGGGGGGAACTGAAGCTTTCTTT.

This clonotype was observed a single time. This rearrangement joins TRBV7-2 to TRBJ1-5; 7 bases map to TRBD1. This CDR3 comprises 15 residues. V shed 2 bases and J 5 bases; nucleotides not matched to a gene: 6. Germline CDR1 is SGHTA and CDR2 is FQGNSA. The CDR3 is CASSLRTGLDQPQHF. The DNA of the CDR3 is TGTGCCAGCAGCTTACGGACAGGACTAGATCAGCCCCAGCATTTT.

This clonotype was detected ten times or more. The CDR3 sequence: CASSFEGAGTRETQYF. In nucleotides, the CDR3 is TGTGCCAGCAGCTTTGAGGGGGCCGGGACTCGGGAGACCCAGTACTTC. The rearrangement links TRBV13 to TRBJ2-5; TRBD1 might be the D (7 bases). Trimming took 3 bases from V and 5 from J, leaving 19 bases between them. The germline gives CDR1 PRHDT, CDR2 FYEKMQ (reference sequence). The CDR3 has 16 residues.

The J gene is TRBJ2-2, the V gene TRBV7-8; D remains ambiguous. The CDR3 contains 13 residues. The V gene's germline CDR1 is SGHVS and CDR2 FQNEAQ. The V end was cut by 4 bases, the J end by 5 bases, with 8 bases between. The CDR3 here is CASSSVWTGELFF. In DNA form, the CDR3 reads TGTGCCAGCAGCTCGGTGTGGACCGGGGAGCTGTTTTTT.

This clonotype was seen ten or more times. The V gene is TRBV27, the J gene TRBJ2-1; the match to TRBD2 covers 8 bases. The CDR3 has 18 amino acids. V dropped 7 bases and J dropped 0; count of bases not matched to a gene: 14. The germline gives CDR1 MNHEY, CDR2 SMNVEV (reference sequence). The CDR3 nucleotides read TGTGCCAGCACCATTCGGGGGGGGCCGGATAGCTCCTACAATGAGCAGTTCTTC. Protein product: CASTIRGGPDSSYNEQFF.

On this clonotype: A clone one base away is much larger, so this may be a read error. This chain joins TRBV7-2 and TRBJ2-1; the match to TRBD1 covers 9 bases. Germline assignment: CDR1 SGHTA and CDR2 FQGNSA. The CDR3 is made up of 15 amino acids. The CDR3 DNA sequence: TGTGCCAGCAGCCGGCGACAGGGGGATTTCGATGAGCAGCTCTTC. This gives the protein CASSRRQGDFDEQLF. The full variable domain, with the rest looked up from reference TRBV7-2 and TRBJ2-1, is GAGVSQSPSNKVTEKGKDVELRCDPISGHTALYWYRQSLGQGLEFLIYFQGNSAPDKSGLPSDRFSAERTGGSVSTLTIQRTQQEDSAVYLCASSRRQGDFDEQLFGPGTRLTVL.

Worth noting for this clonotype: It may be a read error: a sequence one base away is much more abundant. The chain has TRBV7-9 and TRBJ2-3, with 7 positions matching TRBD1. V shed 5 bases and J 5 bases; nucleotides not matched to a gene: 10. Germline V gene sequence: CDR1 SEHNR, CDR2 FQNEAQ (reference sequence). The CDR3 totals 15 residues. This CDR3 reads CASSKPGQTIDTQYF. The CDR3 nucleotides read TGTGCCAGCAGCAAACCGGGACAGACGATAGATACGCAGTATTTT.

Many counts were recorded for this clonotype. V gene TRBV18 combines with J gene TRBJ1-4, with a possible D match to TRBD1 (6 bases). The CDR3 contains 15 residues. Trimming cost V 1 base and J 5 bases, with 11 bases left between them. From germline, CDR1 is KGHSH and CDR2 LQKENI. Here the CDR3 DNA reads TGTGCCAGCTCACCACGGGACACGAGAAATGAAAAACTGTTTTTT. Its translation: CASSPRDTRNEKLFF.

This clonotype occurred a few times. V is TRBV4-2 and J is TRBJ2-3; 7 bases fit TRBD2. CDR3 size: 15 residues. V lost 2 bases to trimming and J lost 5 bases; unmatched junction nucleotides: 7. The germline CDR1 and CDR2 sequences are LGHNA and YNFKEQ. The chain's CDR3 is CASSQLGRPLDTQYF. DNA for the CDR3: TGTGCCAGCAGCCAACTCGGGAGGCCGTTAGATACGCAGTATTTT.

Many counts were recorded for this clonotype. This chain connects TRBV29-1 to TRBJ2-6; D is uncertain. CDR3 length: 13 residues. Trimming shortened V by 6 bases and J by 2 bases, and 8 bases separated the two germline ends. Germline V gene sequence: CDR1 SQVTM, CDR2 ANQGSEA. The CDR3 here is CSVGMPGANVLTF. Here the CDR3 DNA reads TGCAGCGTAGGGATGCCTGGGGCCAACGTCCTGACTTTC.

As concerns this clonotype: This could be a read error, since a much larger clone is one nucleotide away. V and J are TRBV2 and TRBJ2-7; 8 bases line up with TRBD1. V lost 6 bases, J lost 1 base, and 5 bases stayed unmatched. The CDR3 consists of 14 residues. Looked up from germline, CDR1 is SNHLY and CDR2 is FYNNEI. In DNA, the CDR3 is TGTGCCAGCAGCGGACAGGGTGTGTCCTACGAGCAGTACTTC. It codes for CASSGQGVSYEQYF.

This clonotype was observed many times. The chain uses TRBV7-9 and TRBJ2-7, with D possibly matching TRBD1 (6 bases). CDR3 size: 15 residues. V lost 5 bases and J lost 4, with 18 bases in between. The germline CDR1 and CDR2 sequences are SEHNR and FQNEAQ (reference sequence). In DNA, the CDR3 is TGTGCCAGCAGCACATATTCGGGACAAAGGTACGAGCAGTACTTC. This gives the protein CASSTYSGQRYEQYF.

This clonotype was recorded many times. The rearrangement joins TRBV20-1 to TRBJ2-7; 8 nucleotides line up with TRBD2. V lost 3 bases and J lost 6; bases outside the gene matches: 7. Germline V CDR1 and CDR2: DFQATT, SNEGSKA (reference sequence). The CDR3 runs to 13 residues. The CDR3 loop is CSASIKREFEQYF. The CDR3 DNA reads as TGCAGTGCTAGTATTAAGCGGGAGTTCGAGCAGTACTTC.

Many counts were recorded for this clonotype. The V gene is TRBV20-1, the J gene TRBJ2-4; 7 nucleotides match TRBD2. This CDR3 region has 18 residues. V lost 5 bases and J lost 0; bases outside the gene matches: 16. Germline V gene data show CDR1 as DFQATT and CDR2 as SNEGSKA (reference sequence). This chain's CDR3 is CSALGGGTGTLAKNIQYF. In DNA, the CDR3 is TGCAGTGCTTTGGGGGGGGGAACAGGTACTCTAGCCAAAAACATTCAGTACTTC.

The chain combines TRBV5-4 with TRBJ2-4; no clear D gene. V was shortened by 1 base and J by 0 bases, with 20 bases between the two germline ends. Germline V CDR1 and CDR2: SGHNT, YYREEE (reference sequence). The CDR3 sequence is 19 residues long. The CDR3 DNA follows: TGTGCCAGCAGCTTGAAGTTTGCACCGGCGGCTCTAGCCAAAAACATTCAGTACTTC. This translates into CASSLKFAPAALAKNIQYF.

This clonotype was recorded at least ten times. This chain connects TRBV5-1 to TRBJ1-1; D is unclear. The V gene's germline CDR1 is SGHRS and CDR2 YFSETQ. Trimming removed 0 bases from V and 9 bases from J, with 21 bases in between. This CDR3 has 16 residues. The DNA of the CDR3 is TGCGCCAGCAGCTTGGAAGGGTTGGGCGCCCTCGACCAAGCTTTCTTT. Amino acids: CASSLEGLGALDQAFF. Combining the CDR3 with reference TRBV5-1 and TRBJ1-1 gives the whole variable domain KAGVTQTPRYLIKTRGQQVTLSCSPISGHRSVSWYQQTPGQGLQFLFEYFSETQRNKGNFPGRFSGRQFSNSRSEMNVSTLELGDSALYLCASSLEGLGALDQAFFGQGTRLTVV.

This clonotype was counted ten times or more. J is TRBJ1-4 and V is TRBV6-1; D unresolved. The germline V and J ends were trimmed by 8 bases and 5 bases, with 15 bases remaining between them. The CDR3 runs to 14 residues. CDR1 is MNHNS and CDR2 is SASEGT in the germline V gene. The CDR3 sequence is CASGSATVNEKLFF. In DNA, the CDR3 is TGTGCCAGCGGTTCTGCAACAGTAAATGAAAAACTGTTTTTT.

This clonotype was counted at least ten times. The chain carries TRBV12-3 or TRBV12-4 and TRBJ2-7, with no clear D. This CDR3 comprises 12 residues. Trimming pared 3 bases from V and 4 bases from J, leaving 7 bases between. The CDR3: CASSFGGYEQYF. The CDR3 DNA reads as TGTGCCAGCAGTTTTGGCGGATACGAGCAGTACTTC.

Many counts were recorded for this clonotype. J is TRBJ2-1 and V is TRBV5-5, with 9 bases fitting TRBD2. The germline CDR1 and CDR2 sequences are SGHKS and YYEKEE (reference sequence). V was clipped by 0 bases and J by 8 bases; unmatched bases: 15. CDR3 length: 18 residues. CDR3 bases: TGTGCCAGCAGCTTGGTTCCCCAGGGCGGGGGGGCCGACGATGAGCAGTTCTTC. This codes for CASSLVPQGGGADDEQFF.

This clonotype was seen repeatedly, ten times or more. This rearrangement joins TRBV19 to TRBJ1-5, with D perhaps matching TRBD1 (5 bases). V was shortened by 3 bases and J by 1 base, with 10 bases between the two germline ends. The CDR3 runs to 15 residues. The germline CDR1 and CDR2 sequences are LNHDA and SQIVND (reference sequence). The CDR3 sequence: CASSILGGSNQPQHF. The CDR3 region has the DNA TGTGCCAGTAGTATTTTGGGGGGAAGCAATCAGCCCCAGCATTTT.

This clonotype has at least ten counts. DNA of the CDR3: TGTGCCAGCAGCTATGGACTAGCGGGTATCCCCAATGAGCAGTTCTTC. It translates to CASSYGLAGIPNEQFF. This chain uses TRBV4-2 with TRBJ2-1; 11 bases fit TRBD2. The ends lost 5 bases at V and 6 bases at J; junction bases unmatched: 9. The germline gives CDR1 LGHNA, CDR2 YNFKEQ. CDR3 length: 16 amino acids.

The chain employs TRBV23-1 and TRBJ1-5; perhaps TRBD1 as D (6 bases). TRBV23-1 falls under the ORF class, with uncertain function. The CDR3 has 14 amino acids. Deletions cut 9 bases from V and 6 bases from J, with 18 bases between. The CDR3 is CARSGPEGGQPQHF. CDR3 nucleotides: TGCGCCAGAAGCGGACCCGAAGGGGGTCAGCCCCAGCATTTT.

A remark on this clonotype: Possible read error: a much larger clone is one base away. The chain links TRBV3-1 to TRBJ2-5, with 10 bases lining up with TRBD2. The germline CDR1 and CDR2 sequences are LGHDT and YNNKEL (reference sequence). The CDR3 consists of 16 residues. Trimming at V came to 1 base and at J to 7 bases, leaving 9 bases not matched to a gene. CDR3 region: CASSQGAAGGLRTQYF. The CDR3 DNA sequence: TGTGCCAGCAGCCAAGGAGCAGCGGGAGGGCTGAGGACCCAGTACTTC.